Sequencing of this T cell receptor (beta chain) was carried out in a study of spatial heterogeneity in lung cancer. This CDR3 is 16 amino acids long. Germline-derived CDR1 and CDR2 are DFQATT and SNEGSKA (reference sequence). The V end lost 1 base, the J end lost 1 base, and 16 bases lay between the germline ends. TCRdb itself ran the 5' RACE reads through MiXCR, one entry per CDR3 protein. The sample lists tens of thousands of distinct CDR3 sequences, roughly 7.2% occurring once. This clonotype showed up just a few times. This sample's time point: sample taken at primary tumor resection. This receptor was taken from a female donor with early-stage non-small cell lung cancer. The chain employs TRBV20-1 and TRBJ1-2; a weak D match, TRBD1 (5 bases). Sequencing used PBMCs, obtained at surgery. The CDR3 loop reads CSARALGGGDNYGYTF. The CDR3, as DNA: TGCAGTGCTAGAGCTCTGGGGGGAGGGGATAACTATGGCTACACCTTC.